This entry is about one T cell receptor beta chain. The ends were cut back, 0 bases at V and 0 bases at J, with 9 bases in the middle. The CDR3 loop spans 17 amino acids. Per germline, CDR1 MGHDK and CDR2 SYGVNS. The source of the sample is a study of blood T cell repertoires in COVID-19. Libraries were prepared by immunoSEQ multiplex PCR; TCRdb keeps only in-frame clonotypes and omits some of them. Of nearly 350,000 clones listed, approximately 89% are singletons. The rearrangement joins TRBV25-1 to TRBJ1-6; no reliable D call. What was sequenced was peripheral blood. The receptor was isolated from a woman aged 18-35 years who had recovered from COVID-19. CDR3 DNA: TGTGCCAGCAGTGAATACCCTCGGAGCTCCTATAATTCACCCCTCCACTTT. Translating gives CASSEYPRSSYNSPLHF.